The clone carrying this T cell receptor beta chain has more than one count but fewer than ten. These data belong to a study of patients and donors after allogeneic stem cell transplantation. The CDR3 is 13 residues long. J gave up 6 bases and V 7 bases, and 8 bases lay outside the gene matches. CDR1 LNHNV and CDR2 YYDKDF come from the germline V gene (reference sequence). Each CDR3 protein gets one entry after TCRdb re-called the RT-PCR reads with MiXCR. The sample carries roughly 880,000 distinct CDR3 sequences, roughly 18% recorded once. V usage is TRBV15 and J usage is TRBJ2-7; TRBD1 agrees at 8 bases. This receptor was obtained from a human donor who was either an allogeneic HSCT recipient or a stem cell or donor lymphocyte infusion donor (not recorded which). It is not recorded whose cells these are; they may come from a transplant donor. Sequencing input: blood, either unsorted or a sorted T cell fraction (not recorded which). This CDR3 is CATKRTGSAEQYF. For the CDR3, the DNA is TGTGCCACCAAGAGGACAGGGTCCGCCGAGCAGTACTTC.